This T cell receptor beta chain was recorded in a study of T cell responses to AZD1222 COVID-19 vaccine. With regard to this clone: Its antigen is undetermined.

Whole-study findings and limits: The study sampled repertoires only after the peak T cell response. CD4 TCRs covered the whole spike, strongest at regions 160-218 and 743-854. Unmutated regions of variants are reportedly targeted by nearly half of spike-specific TCRs.

TCRdb's copy holds only in-frame clones and misses some; the assay was immunoSEQ multiplex PCR. The sample carries 140,000 to 150,000 clones, 75% to 90% recorded once. The CDR3 contains 14 residues. The V end lost 4 bases, the J end lost 6 bases, and 10 bases lay between the germline ends. Germline V gene sequence: CDR1 SNHLY, CDR2 FYNNEI. The genes are TRBV2 and TRBJ1-6; D perhaps matches TRBD1 (5 bases). This TCR was sampled from an adult in good health. Sequencing used peripheral blood, obtained on day 0 of AZD1222 vaccination. This chain's CDR3 is CASSGQSLNSPLHF. The DNA for the CDR3 is TGTGCCAGCAGTGGACAGTCCCTTAATTCACCCCTCCACTTT. Filled out from reference TRBV2 and TRBJ1-6, the complete variable domain reads EPEVTQTPSHQVTQMGQEVILRCVPISNHLYFYWYRQILGQKVEFLVSFYNNEISEKSEIFDDQFSVERPDGSNFTLKIRSTKLEDSAMYFCASSGQSLNSPLHFGNGTRLTVT.